This note documents a single T cell receptor (beta chain) sequence. This sample was included in a study of blood T cell repertoires in COVID-19. Study information: Researchers got acute and convalescent COVID-19 samples from the United States, Italy and Spain. From T cells, B-cell-depleted T cells, or PBMCs came the material, which was cDNA or gDNA.

The CDR3 has 15 residues. V dropped 2 bases and J dropped 0; count of bases not matched to a gene: 3. Germline V gene sequence: CDR1 MGHRA, CDR2 YSYEKL. Original processing methods: Using reference gene primer amplification, nucleated cell counts were estimated. The assay was immunoSEQ multiplex PCR, and TCRdb's table has in-frame clones only and misses some. Clonal size and the V and J genes are those of that table, whereas D and trimming came from the DNA. The profile shows over 200,000 clones, about 90% of them singletons. A Seattle source enrolled patients during active infection and followed them longitudinally.

This clonotype was sampled from a man aged 25-40 years with COVID-19, enrolled during active disease. The specimen was peripheral blood. This rearrangement joins TRBV4-1 to TRBJ1-2; 7 bases are shared with TRBD1. The CDR3 reads CASSQPGTANYGYTF. The CDR3, as DNA: TGCGCCAGCAGCCAACCCGGGACAGCTAACTATGGCTACACCTTC.